Listed below are T cell receptor beta chains from one sample, sequenced in a study of blood T cells in healthy people across ages. TCRdb independently ran MiXCR on the 5' RACE reads; one entry per CDR3 protein. The sample lists 800,000 to 950,000 distinct CDR3 sequences, around 29% occurring once. In addition, the sample was reused for a study of T cells of mothers and their children.

Sequencing input: blood. These receptors originate from a woman in her thirties or forties in good health. Both conserved end residues are part of each CDR3. A D gene is named only where the DNA matches it firmly. The listing skips clone size in some rows; elsewhere it reads once, few, many or a size class.

clone size	D gene	J gene	V gene	CDR3 DNA	CDR3 protein
.	.	TRBJ2-5	TRBV7-9	TGTGCCAGCAGGACCCTGTCTGAGACCCAGTACTTC	CASRTLSETQYF
.	.	TRBJ1-2	TRBV7-6	TGTGCCAGCAGCTTAGCGTTCGAGGTTGGCTACACCTTC	CASSLAFEVGYTF
many	.	TRBJ2-1	TRBV20-1	TGCAGTGCTAGAGATATAAGGAATGAGCAGTTCTTC	CSARDIRNEQFF
.	TRBD2	TRBJ2-7	TRBV6-2/TRBV6-3	TGTGCCAGCAGTTATTTGACGGGGGGAACCTACGAGCAGTACTTC	CASSYLTGGTYEQYF
.	.	TRBJ2-1	TRBV5-1	TGCGCCAGCACTCCCGGGACCCCCTCCTACGAGCAGTTCTTC	CASTPGTPSYEQFF
many	.	TRBJ2-7	TRBV7-8	TGTGCCAGCAACCCTGTGATCGGGGGCGAAGGGTCCTACGAGCAGTACTTC	CASNPVIGGEGSYEQYF
many	.	TRBJ2-7	TRBV7-2	TGTGCCAGCAGCTTAGCTAGAGTATTGGGGACCTACGAGCAGTACTTC	CASSLARVLGTYEQYF
.	.	TRBJ1-1	TRBV3-1	TGTGCCAGCAGCCAATCCCCCGGGGGGGTCGTAACTGAAGCTTTCTTT	CASSQSPGGVVTEAFF
.	.	TRBJ2-5	TRBV4-1	TGCGCCAGCAGCCAAGATCAGGACAGCCAGCAGTACTTC	CASSQDQDSQQYF
few	TRBD2	TRBJ2-1	TRBV12-3/TRBV12-4	TGTGCCAGCAGGACAACTAGCGGGGGGTTTGGCAATGAGCAGTTCTTC	CASRTTSGGFGNEQFF
.	.	TRBJ1-5	TRBV7-8	TGTGCCAGCAGCTTAGCGCGGGACCCCGGGGGGAATCAGCCCCAGCATTTT	CASSLARDPGGNQPQHF
many	.	TRBJ2-5	TRBV5-1	TGCGCCAGCAGCTTGGGACAGGTTGGAGAGACCCAGTACTTC	CASSLGQVGETQYF
once	TRBD2	TRBJ2-1	TRBV5-1	TGCGCCAGCAGCGGCAAGACTAGCGGGTTGTCTTACGAGCAGTTCTTC	CASSGKTSGLSYEQFF
many	TRBD2	TRBJ2-5	TRBV7-2	TGTGCCAGCACCTCGACTAGCGGGGTAAGGGAGACCCAGTACTTC	CASTSTSGVRETQYF
.	.	TRBJ1-4	TRBV27	TGTGCCAGCAGTTTGATCCATGCAACTAATGAAAAACTGTTTTTT	CASSLIHATNEKLFF
.	.	TRBJ2-1	TRBV5-1	TGCGCCAGCAGCTCCATACTTCCCAGCGTCAGTCTACAAGGGCAGTTCTTC	CASSSILPSVSLQGQFF
many	.	TRBJ2-3	TRBV6-5	TGTGCCAGTAGTTACTCGAAGAGTGGTACGCAGTATTTT	CASSYSKSGTQYF
many	.	TRBJ1-1	TRBV12-3/TRBV12-4	TGTGCCAGCAGTTTAAGACCTTTTAACACTGAAGCTTTCTTT	CASSLRPFNTEAFF
many	.	TRBJ2-1	TRBV7-2	TGTGCCAGCAGCTACAGGGCAGAGGTTTACAATGAGCAGTTCTTC	CASSYRAEVYNEQFF
many	.	TRBJ2-7	TRBV7-2	TGTGCCAGCAGCCGTACCTTAGAGTTCTCCTACGAGCAGTACTTC	CASSRTLEFSYEQYF
many	TRBD2	TRBJ2-1	TRBV6-6	TGTGCCAGCAGTTACTTTTCCGGGGGGTCCTCCTACAATGAGCAGTTCTTC	CASSYFSGGSSYNEQFF
.	TRBD1	TRBJ2-1	TRBV6-5	TGTGCCAGCAGGCAACCGGGACAGGGGGGGAGTGGGCAGTTCTTC	CASRQPGQGGSGQFF
few	.	TRBJ1-5	TRBV6-6	TGTGTCAGCACCGACTATAGCAATCAGCCCCAGCATTTT	CVSTDYSNQPQHF
many	.	TRBJ2-5	TRBV5-1	TGCGCCAGCAGCTTGGATTGGGAAACCCAGTACTTC	CASSLDWETQYF
.	.	TRBJ1-5	TRBV9	TGTGCCAGCAACGTAGCTCCTCGTGGCAAAATTTACAATCAGCCCCAGCATTTT	CASNVAPRGKIYNQPQHF
.	TRBD2	TRBJ2-1	TRBV7-3	TGTGCCAGCAGCGGGCTAGCGGGAGGGGGTTACAATGAGCAGTTCTTC	CASSGLAGGGYNEQFF